This passage covers 25 T cell receptor beta chains from one sample sequenced in a study of T cell responses to AZD1222 COVID-19 vaccine. The repertoire was sequenced with immunoSEQ multiplex PCR; TCRdb's copy has only in-frame clones and lacks some. Of about 81,000 clones in the sample, roughly 84% were seen once. The sample here was peripheral blood, taken 28 days after the second AZD1222 dose. The receptors come from an adult who received the AZD1222 COVID-19 vaccine.

The CDR3 region is CASSQDRTGSSITNTGELFF. The CDR3 coding sequence is TGCGCCAGCAGCCAAGACAGGACAGGGTCGAGCATTACGAACACCGGGGAGCTGTTTTTT. This chain joins TRBV4-1 and TRBJ2-2; TRBD1 matches at 8 bases. Trimming took 0 bases from V and 0 from J; bases not matched to a gene: 12. CDR1 MGHRA and CDR2 YSYEKL come from the germline V gene. The CDR3 has 20 residues.

V usage is TRBV6-1 and J usage is TRBJ2-7; either TRBD1 or TRBD2 may fit D (5 bases each). The germline V gene encodes CDR1 MNHNS and CDR2 SASEGT. V was shortened by 3 bases and J by 9 bases, with 15 bases between the two germline ends. This CDR3 is 13 amino acids long. The CDR3 reads CASSESVGVVQYF. Written as DNA, the CDR3 is TGTGCCAGCAGTGAGTCTGTGGGGGTGGTGCAGTACTTC.

J is TRBJ2-2 and V is TRBV10-1; 7 bases are shared with TRBD1. The CDR3 spans 15 residues. Germline CDR1 reads WNHNN; CDR2 reads SYGVQD (reference sequence). V lost 2 bases and J lost 3; bases outside the gene matches: 3. DNA for the CDR3: TGCGCCAGCAGTGAGACACAGGGGTACACCGGGGAGCTGTTTTTT. It translates to CASSETQGYTGELFF.

This chain links TRBV18 with TRBJ2-7; 10 bases are a match to TRBD1. The CDR3 extends over 15 amino acids. Germline CDR1 KGHSH, CDR2 LQKENI. V was pared by 3 bases and J by 4 bases, with 6 bases of the junction left unmatched. The CDR3 coding sequence is TGTGCCAGCTCACCTAGGACAGGGGGATCATACGAGCAGTACTTC. Protein sequence: CASSPRTGGSYEQYF.

The chain couples TRBV28 to TRBJ2-7; 9 bases agree with TRBD2. Germline V gives CDR1 MDHEN, CDR2 SYDVKM. The CDR3 is made up of 15 amino acids. V was pared by 6 bases and J by 4 bases, with 10 bases of the junction left unmatched. Here the CDR3 reads CASRPTSGNSYEQYF. The CDR3 DNA reads as TGTGCCAGCAGGCCGACTAGCGGAAATTCTTACGAGCAGTACTTC.

The CDR3 protein is CASSARENQPQHF. The CDR3 DNA sequence: TGTGCCAGCAGCGCCAGGGAGAATCAGCCCCAGCATTTT. The gene calls are TRBV2 and TRBJ1-5; D perhaps matches TRBD1 (5 bases). V was cut by 6 bases and J by 4 bases, with 10 bases left in between. CDR3 size: 13 residues. The germline CDR1 and CDR2 sequences are SNHLY and FYNNEI.

The V gene is TRBV19, the J gene TRBJ1-2, with D uncertain. Germline V gives CDR1 LNHDA, CDR2 SQIVND (reference sequence). Between the trimmed V and J ends, which lost 7 bases and 3 bases, there was a span of 9 bases. The length of the CDR3 is 12 residues. CDR3: CASMESYYGYTF. The CDR3 bases are TGTGCCAGTATGGAGTCCTACTATGGCTACACCTTC.

CDR3: CASRDSLGAQYF. CDR3 nucleotide sequence: TGTGCCAGTAGGGACTCACTCGGGGCCCAGTACTTC. The chain employs TRBV28 and TRBJ2-5; possibly TRBD2 for D (6 bases). CDR1 MDHEN and CDR2 SYDVKM come from the germline V gene. Trimming took off 9 bases at V and 9 bases at J, with 17 bases between the two ends. The CDR3 has 12 residues.

The chain couples TRBV28 to TRBJ1-6, with D possibly matching TRBD1 (5 bases). V was clipped by 6 bases and J by 8 bases, with 17 bases between them. CDR1 is MDHEN and CDR2 is SYDVKM in the germline V gene. The length of the CDR3 is 15 residues. CDR3 region: CASSPPGTDYSPLHF. The CDR3 nucleotides are TGTGCCAGCAGCCCGCCGGGGACGGACTATTCACCCCTCCACTTT.

The chain combines TRBV11-1 with TRBJ2-1; 10 bases match TRBD1. V shed 6 bases and J 9 bases; nucleotides not matched to a gene: 11. CDR1 is SGHAT, CDR2 FQDESV, per germline (reference sequence). The CDR3 spans 15 residues. The CDR3 DNA reads as TGTGCCAGCAGTCGAGGACAGGGGGGCATGGGTGAGCAGTTCTTC. It encodes CASSRGQGGMGEQFF.

This sequence joins TRBV6-5 and TRBJ2-3, with TRBD2 matching 9 bases. Trimming at V came to 0 bases and at J to 3 bases, leaving 4 bases not matched to a gene. The CDR3 contains 16 residues. The germline gives CDR1 MNHEY, CDR2 SVGAGI. In nucleotides, the CDR3 is TGTGCCAGCAGTTACTCGGTGAGCGGGAGGACAGATACGCAGTATTTT. Amino acids: CASSYSVSGRTDTQYF.

The chain combines TRBV5-1 with TRBJ2-6; no clear D gene. Germline V gives CDR1 SGHRS, CDR2 YFSETQ. This CDR3 comprises 16 residues. Trimming stripped 0 bases from V and 2 bases from J, with 9 bases between. CDR3 sequence reads: CASSLGQSTGANVLTF. The DNA of the CDR3 is TGCGCCAGCAGCTTGGGGCAGTCAACTGGGGCCAACGTCCTGACTTTC.

The chain carries TRBV2 and TRBJ2-7; no reliable D call. The CDR3 totals 13 residues. Germline V gene sequence: CDR1 SNHLY, CDR2 FYNNEI. The ends were cut back, 4 bases at V and 0 bases at J, with 7 bases in the middle. The DNA for the CDR3 is TGTGCCAGCAGTGGGTCCATCTCCTACGAGCAGTACTTC. This sequence encodes CASSGSISYEQYF. Variable domain in full (rest from reference TRBV2 and TRBJ2-7): EPEVTQTPSHQVTQMGQEVILRCVPISNHLYFYWYRQILGQKVEFLVSFYNNEISEKSEIFDDQFSVERPDGSNFTLKIRSTKLEDSAMYFCASSGSISYEQYFGPGTRLTVT.

V usage is TRBV19 and J usage is TRBJ2-7, with 14 bases fitting TRBD2. The V gene end was trimmed by 2 bases and the J gene end by 0 bases; junction bases not matched to a gene: 6. CDR1 is LNHDA, CDR2 SQIVND, per germline (reference sequence). The CDR3 totals 18 residues. CDR3 sequence reads: CASSIQPGLAGVSYEQYF. CDR3 nucleotide sequence: TGTGCCAGTAGTATACAACCGGGACTAGCGGGGGTCTCCTACGAGCAGTACTTC.

This chain links TRBV11-3 with TRBJ2-1, with TRBD2 matching over 9 bases. Per germline, CDR1 SGHNT and CDR2 YENEEA. The CDR3 spans 19 residues. Trimming removed 0 bases from V and 0 bases from J; junction bases left unmatched: 9. The CDR3 region has the DNA TGTGCCAGCAGCTTAGACTTCCTAGCGGGACAGTACTCCTACAATGAGCAGTTCTTC. Translated, it gives CASSLDFLAGQYSYNEQFF.

The chain links TRBV16 to TRBJ2-4; 8 nucleotides agree with TRBD1. Trimming took 3 bases from V and 6 from J; bases not matched to a gene: 4. The CDR3 is 14 amino acids. Germline loops: CDR1 KGHSY, CDR2 FQNENV. CDR3 DNA: TGTGCCAGCAGCCACCAGGGGGCGAGAAACATTCAGTACTTC. This gives the protein CASSHQGARNIQYF.

J is TRBJ1-2 and V is TRBV10-3; 11 bases line up with TRBD1. J was trimmed by 3 bases and V by 10 bases; bases with no gene match: 10. In germline, CDR1 is ENHRY, CDR2 SYGVKD. The CDR3 is made up of 15 amino acids. The CDR3 loop reads CATGRGQGEYYGYTF. Here the CDR3 DNA reads TGTGCCACCGGGAGGGGACAGGGGGAATACTATGGCTACACCTTC.

The chain has TRBV12-2 and TRBJ2-1. TRBV12-2 is designated a pseudogene. The CDR3 is made up of 16 amino acids. This CDR3 is CASRLAQPSSYNEQFF. Here the CDR3 DNA reads TGTGCAAGTCGCTTAGCCCAGCCCAGCTCCTACAATGAGCAGTTCTTC.

The chain employs TRBV6-1 and TRBJ2-7, with TRBD2 identical over 7 bases. Germline V gives CDR1 MNHNS, CDR2 SASEGT. V lost 3 bases to trimming and J lost 5 bases; unmatched junction nucleotides: 7. This CDR3 is 14 amino acids long. CDR3 nucleotide sequence: TGTGCCAGCAGTGAGGGCGGGAGCGGCCACGAGCAGTACTTC. It translates to CASSEGGSGHEQYF.

The chain recombines TRBV28 with TRBJ1-1; the D gene is possibly TRBD1 (6 bases). Trimming removed 5 bases at V and 2 bases at J, with 12 bases between. This CDR3 contains 14 residues. CDR1 is MDHEN, CDR2 SYDVKM, per germline. CDR3 sequence: CASSPLQGNTEAFF. The CDR3 DNA sequence: TGTGCCAGCAGTCCTTTACAGGGTAACACTGAAGCTTTCTTT.

This sequence joins TRBV27 and TRBJ2-1; 7 bases agree with TRBD1. J was trimmed by 7 bases and V by 6 bases; bases with no gene match: 6. Germline values: CDR1 MNHEY, CDR2 SMNVEV (reference sequence). CDR3 length: 13 amino acids. The DNA for the CDR3 is TGTGCCAGCAGGCTGACAGGGCAAAATGAGCAGTTCTTC. This translates into CASRLTGQNEQFF.

This chain joins TRBV3-1 (or the pseudogene TRBV3-2) and TRBJ2-5; 8 nucleotides line up with TRBD1. The CDR3 loop spans 15 amino acids. Germline V gene sequence: CDR1 LGHDT, CDR2 YNNKEL (reference sequence). Trimming took 4 bases from V and 4 from J; bases not matched to a gene: 8. CDR3 in DNA: TGTGCCAGCAGCCCGTCAGGGGGCAACGGAGAGACCCAGTACTTC. Protein: CASSPSGGNGETQYF.

The V gene is TRBV6-5, the J gene TRBJ2-3; 7 positions agree with TRBD2. This CDR3 spans 15 amino acids. The germline CDR1 and CDR2 sequences are MNHEY and SVGAGI. Trimming cost V 4 bases and J 1 base; bases outside gene matches: 5. The CDR3 reads CASSSAGSGTDTQYF. In DNA form, the CDR3 reads TGTGCCAGCAGTTCAGCGGGAAGTGGCACAGATACGCAGTATTTT.

This clone was detected once. This chain links TRBV6-2 or TRBV6-3 with TRBJ2-7, with 7 bases fitting TRBD1. The trim removed 6 bases at V and 1 base at J, leaving 9 bases unmatched. Germline values: CDR1 MNHEY, CDR2 SVGEGT. This CDR3 has 15 amino acids. This CDR3 is CASSPTGTASYEQYF. DNA for the CDR3: TGTGCCAGCAGCCCAACCGGGACAGCGTCCTACGAGCAGTACTTC.

The V call is TRBV4-2, the J call TRBJ2-3, with TRBD2 matching 7 bases. V trimming: 0 bases; J trimming: 0 bases; junction bases outside the gene matches: 6. Per the germline V gene, CDR1 is LGHNA and CDR2 is YNFKEQ. The CDR3 length is 17 residues. The DNA of the CDR3 is TGTGCCAGCAGCCAAGATTGGGCTAGCGGTAGCACAGATACGCAGTATTTT. Protein: CASSQDWASGSTDTQYF.